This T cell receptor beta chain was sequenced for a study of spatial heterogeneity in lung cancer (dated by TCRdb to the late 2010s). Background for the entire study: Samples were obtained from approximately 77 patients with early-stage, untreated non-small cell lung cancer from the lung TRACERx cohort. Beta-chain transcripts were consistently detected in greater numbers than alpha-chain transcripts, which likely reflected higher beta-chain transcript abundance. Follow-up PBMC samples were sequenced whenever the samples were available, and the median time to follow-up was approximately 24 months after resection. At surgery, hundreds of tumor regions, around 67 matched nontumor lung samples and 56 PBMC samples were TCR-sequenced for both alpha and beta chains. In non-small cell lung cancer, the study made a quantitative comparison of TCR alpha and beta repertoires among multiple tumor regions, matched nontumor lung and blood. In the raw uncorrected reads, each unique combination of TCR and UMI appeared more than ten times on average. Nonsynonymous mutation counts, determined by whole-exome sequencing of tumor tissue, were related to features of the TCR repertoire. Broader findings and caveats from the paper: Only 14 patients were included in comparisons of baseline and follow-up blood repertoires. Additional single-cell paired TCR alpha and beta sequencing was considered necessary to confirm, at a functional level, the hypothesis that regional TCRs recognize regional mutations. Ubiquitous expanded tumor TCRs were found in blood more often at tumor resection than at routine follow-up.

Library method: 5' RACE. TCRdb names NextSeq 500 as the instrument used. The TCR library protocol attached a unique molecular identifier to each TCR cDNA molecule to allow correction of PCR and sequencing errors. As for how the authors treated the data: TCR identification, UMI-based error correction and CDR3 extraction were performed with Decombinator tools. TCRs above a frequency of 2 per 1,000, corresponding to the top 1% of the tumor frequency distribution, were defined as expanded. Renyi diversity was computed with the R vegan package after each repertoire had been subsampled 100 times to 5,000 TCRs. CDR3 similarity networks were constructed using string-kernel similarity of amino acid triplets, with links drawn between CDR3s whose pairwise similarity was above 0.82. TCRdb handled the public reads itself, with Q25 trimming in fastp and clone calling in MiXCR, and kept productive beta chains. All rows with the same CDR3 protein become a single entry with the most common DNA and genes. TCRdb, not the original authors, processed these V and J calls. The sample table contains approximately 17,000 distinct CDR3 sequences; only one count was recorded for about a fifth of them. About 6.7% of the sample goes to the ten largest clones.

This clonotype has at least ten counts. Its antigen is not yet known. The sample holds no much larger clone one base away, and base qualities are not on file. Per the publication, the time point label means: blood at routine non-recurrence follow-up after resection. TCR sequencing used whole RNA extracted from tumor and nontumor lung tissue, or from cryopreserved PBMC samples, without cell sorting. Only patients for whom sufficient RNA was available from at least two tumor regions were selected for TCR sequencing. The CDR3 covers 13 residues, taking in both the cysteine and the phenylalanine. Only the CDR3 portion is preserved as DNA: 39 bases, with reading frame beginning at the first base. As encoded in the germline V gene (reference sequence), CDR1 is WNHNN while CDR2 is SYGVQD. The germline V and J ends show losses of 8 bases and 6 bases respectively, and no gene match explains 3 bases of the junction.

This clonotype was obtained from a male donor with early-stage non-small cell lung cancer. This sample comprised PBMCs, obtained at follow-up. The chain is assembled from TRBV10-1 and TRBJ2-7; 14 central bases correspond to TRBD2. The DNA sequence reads TGCGCCAGCCGACTAGCGGGGGGGCGCGAGCAGTACTTC. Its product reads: CASRLAGGREQYF.